The clone carrying this T cell receptor beta chain was picked up a small number of times. Its target is unknown. The data belong to a study of human T cells and chemical hapten exposure. The CDR3 is made up of 15 amino acids. Trimming took 4 bases from V and 1 from J, leaving 14 bases between them. Germline CDR1 reads ENHRY; CDR2 reads SYGVKD. A single record per CDR3 protein comes from TCRdb applying MiXCR to the RACE reads. The profile shows tens of thousands of distinct CDR3 sequences, approximately 11% of them singletons. Whole-study results and caveats: Because they had alopecia, donors may respond immunologically unlike healthy people.

Time point indicated: patch test 2, 6 weeks after DPC sensitization. Documented treatment: therapeutic diphenylcyclopropenone sensitization with weekly scalp DPC. Blood sampling preceded each patch test application. This sequence joins TRBV10-3 and TRBJ2-7; D is perhaps TRBD1 (6 bases). The TCR sequence derives from a middle-aged man with alopecia areata. Some clones in this sample may be carry-over from other donors' samples. The sequences come from whole blood, collected in connection with sensitization to the hapten diphenylcyclopropenone (DPC). The CDR3 is CAISGRQGSSYEQYF. DNA for the CDR3: TGTGCCATCAGTGGACGGCAGGGGTCTTCCTACGAGCAGTACTTC.